Following are 20 T cell receptor beta chains from one sample sequenced in a study of blood T cells in healthy people across ages. The use of a sample-barcoded 5' primer and a J-beta primer mix characterized a second PCR of roughly 6 to 11 cycles. Each CDR3 protein is one row after TCRdb ran MiXCR on the 5' RACE reads. This sample yields around 1,900,000 distinct CDR3 sequences, of which about 39% are seen a single time; roughly 24% belongs to the top ten. The material sequenced was blood. The receptors here all came from a human donor in good health.

The table lists this clonotype with a count of one. This rearrangement joins TRBV12-3 or TRBV12-4 to TRBJ2-5, with TRBD2 as a possible D gene (6 bases). The CDR3 runs 13 residues. Trimming shortened V by 10 bases and J by 7 bases, and 19 bases separated the two germline ends. The DNA for the CDR3 is TGTGCCACCAGAAAAAGCGGGCCAGGGACCCAGTACTTC. This sequence encodes CATRKSGPGTQYF.

This clonotype has just one count. The genes are TRBV10-3 and TRBJ1-1; D is unclear. The germline V and J ends were trimmed by 0 bases and 1 base, with 9 bases remaining between them. The germline V gene encodes CDR1 ENHRY and CDR2 SYGVKD. The CDR3 totals 15 residues. CDR3 DNA: TGTGCCATCAGTGAGTCCAAGATGAAGAACACTGAAGCTTTCTTT. Amino acids: CAISESKMKNTEAFF.

The chain combines TRBV9 with TRBJ1-1; D gene uncertain. CDR3 size: 14 residues. From germline, CDR1 is SGDLS and CDR2 YYNGEE. The V end lost 0 bases, the J end lost 5 bases, and 11 bases lay between the germline ends. The CDR3 region is CASSVDVHLTEAFF. The CDR3 DNA follows: TGTGCCAGCAGCGTAGACGTTCATTTGACTGAAGCTTTCTTT.

The sample holds many counts of this clonotype. The chain uses TRBV12-3 or TRBV12-4 and TRBJ2-1; a weak D match, TRBD2 (6 bases). V gave up 2 bases and J gave up 6 bases, with 14 bases separating them. CDR3 size: 15 residues. CDR3 residues: CASSLSGPQVNEQFF. The CDR3 DNA follows: TGTGCCAGCAGTTTAAGCGGGCCCCAGGTCAATGAGCAGTTCTTC.

This clonotype has more than one count but fewer than ten. The V and J genes are TRBV6-6 and TRBJ2-4; TRBD1 matches at 9 bases. Trimming at V came to 4 bases and at J to 14 bases, leaving 6 bases not matched to a gene. CDR1 MNHNY and CDR2 SVGAGI come from the germline V gene (reference sequence). The CDR3 consists of 12 residues. The CDR3 region has the DNA TGTGCCAGCAGTTTAGACAGGGGGATCGAGTACTTC. As protein: CASSLDRGIEYF.

The gene calls are TRBV12-3 or TRBV12-4 and TRBJ2-5; TRBD1 matches at 8 bases. The trim removed 6 bases at V and 3 bases at J, leaving 9 bases unmatched. This CDR3 has 15 amino acids. CDR3 DNA sequence: TGTGCCAGCAGGCGGCGCGGGACAGGAAAAGAGACCCAGTACTTC. This sequence encodes CASRRRGTGKETQYF.

This clonotype was seen repeatedly, ten times or more. The J gene is TRBJ2-6, the V gene TRBV7-9; D is unresolved. The V gene lost 2 bases and the J gene lost 1 base, with 9 bases spanning the gap. The CDR3 length is 16 residues. Germline CDR1 and CDR2: SEHNR and FQNEAQ (reference sequence). CDR3 bases: TGTGCCAGCAGCTTAACGAGAGCGTCTGGGGCCAACGTCCTGACTTTC. Protein: CASSLTRASGANVLTF.

This clonotype was counted a few times. The chain couples TRBV6-5 to TRBJ2-7; D remains ambiguous. The CDR3 consists of 14 residues. Germline V gives CDR1 MNHEY, CDR2 SVGAGI. The V gene lost 2 bases and the J gene lost 7 bases, with 15 bases spanning the gap. The chain's CDR3 is CASSYTIETGEQYF. The CDR3 DNA is TGTGCCAGCAGTTACACCATTGAGACTGGAGAGCAGTACTTC.

This chain links TRBV19 with TRBJ1-5; 7 positions agree with TRBD1. Trimming at V came to 8 bases and at J to 5 bases, leaving 6 bases not matched to a gene. Germline V CDR1 and CDR2: LNHDA, SQIVND (reference sequence). The CDR3 is 13 amino acids. The CDR3 spells CASANRGHQPQHF. CDR3 bases: TGTGCCAGTGCCAACAGGGGACATCAGCCCCAGCATTTT.

J is TRBJ2-3 and V is TRBV7-9; D not certain. The germline gives CDR1 SEHNR, CDR2 FQNEAQ (reference sequence). The CDR3 covers 14 residues. The V end lost 3 bases, the J end lost 6 bases, and 13 bases lay between the germline ends. CDR3 DNA sequence: TGTGCCAGCAGCTTTGGTAGTTTCTTGGATACGCAGTATTTT. This sequence encodes CASSFGSFLDTQYF. The full variable domain, rest sourced from reference TRBV7-9 and TRBJ2-3, is DTGVSQNPRHKITKRGQNVTFRCDPISEHNRLYWYRQTLGQGPEFLTYFQNEAQLEKSRLLSDRFSAERPKGSFSTLEIQRTEQGDSAMYLCASSFGSFLDTQYFGPGTRLTVL.

This clonotype was picked up a small number of times. CDR3 residues: CASNLLGETQYF. The CDR3, as DNA: TGTGCCAGCAACCTACTGGGAGAGACCCAGTACTTC. The chain is built from TRBV28 and TRBJ2-5; no clear D gene. Germline assignment: CDR1 MDHEN and CDR2 SYDVKM. This CDR3 is 12 amino acids long. V lost 7 bases to trimming and J lost 4 bases, with 10 bases between them. Filled out from reference TRBV28 and TRBJ2-5, the complete variable domain reads DVKVTQSSRYLVKRTGEKVFLECVQDMDHENMFWYRQDPGLGLRLIYFSYDVKMKEKGDIPEGYSVSREKKERFSLILESASTNQTSMYLCASNLLGETQYFGPGTRLLVL.

V gene TRBV24-1 combines with J gene TRBJ2-1, with 8 nucleotides matching TRBD1. Germline V CDR1 and CDR2: KGHDR, SFDVKD. The CDR3 has 12 residues. The junction had 11 bases not matched to a gene; V was cut back by 9 bases and J by 14 bases. The CDR3 nucleotides read TGTGCCACCGGACAAGACAGGGGTAAAAAGTTCTTC. It yields the protein CATGQDRGKKFF.

The gene calls are TRBV7-6 and TRBJ2-5, with 13 bases that match TRBD2. Matching the DNA end better, TRBJ2-7 makes the J call doubtful. This CDR3 is 17 amino acids long. The germline V gene has CDR1 SGHVS and CDR2 FNYEAQ. The CDR3 DNA reads as TGTGCCAGCAGCTTAGCTGTGGGACTAGCGGGGACGAACGAGCAGTACTTC. This translates into CASSLAVGLAGTNEQYF.

The chain recombines TRBV29-1 with TRBJ2-2; D is unclear. V was shortened by 7 bases and J by 4 bases, with 7 bases between the two germline ends. Germline assignment: CDR1 SQVTM and CDR2 ANQGSEA. The length of the CDR3 is 11 residues. The DNA of the CDR3 is TGCAGCGGTTTTAGCACCGGGGAGCTGTTTTTT. As protein: CSGFSTGELFF.

This clonotype appeared a few times. J is TRBJ2-7 and V is TRBV28; 8 bases map to TRBD1. V lost 5 bases and J lost 4; bases outside the gene matches: 10. From germline, CDR1 is MDHEN and CDR2 SYDVKM. The CDR3 totals 15 residues. CDR3 sequence: CASSTPGGSRYEQYF. CDR3 nucleotide sequence: TGTGCCAGCAGTACTCCAGGGGGCTCTAGGTACGAGCAGTACTTC.

The V gene is TRBV3-1, the J gene TRBJ1-2; 7 bases fit TRBD1. CDR1 LGHDT and CDR2 YNNKEL come from the germline V gene (reference sequence). The CDR3 runs 13 residues. V shed 3 bases and J 7 bases; nucleotides not matched to a gene: 5. The CDR3 coding sequence is TGTGCCAGCAGCCAGAGACAGGGATCTGGCTACACCTTC. Translation gives CASSQRQGSGYTF.

A single count supports this clonotype. The J gene is TRBJ1-1, the V gene TRBV12-3 or TRBV12-4; no clear D. With 8 bases removed from V and 4 bases from J, the gap between germline ends came to 11 bases. The CDR3 covers 12 residues. The CDR3 loop reads CASCSILTEAFF. The CDR3 DNA reads TGTGCCAGCTGTTCAATCCTCACTGAAGCTTTCTTT.

CDR3 DNA: TGTGCCAGCAGTCCCGGGACAGGGGCCCACGAGCAGTACTTC. Translated: CASSPGTGAHEQYF. V gene TRBV27 combines with J gene TRBJ2-7, with 10 bases aligning to TRBD1. CDR1 is MNHEY, CDR2 SMNVEV, per germline (reference sequence). J lost 5 bases, V lost 5 bases, and 6 bases had no gene match. CDR3 size: 14 residues.

This clonotype showed up just a few times. The chain couples TRBV7-8 to TRBJ2-3; 7 nucleotides align to TRBD2. The CDR3 totals 16 residues. CDR1 is SGHVS and CDR2 is FQNEAQ in the germline V gene. V trimming: 5 bases; J trimming: 6 bases; junction bases outside the gene matches: 14. The CDR3 DNA reads TGTGCCAGCAGCCCGTCCCCTGGGGGGGGGATGGATACGCAGTATTTT. Residues: CASSPSPGGGMDTQYF.

The chain carries TRBV28 and TRBJ2-1; 7 nucleotides line up with TRBD1. Trimming removed 0 bases from V and 6 bases from J; junction bases left unmatched: 14. From germline, CDR1 is MDHEN and CDR2 SYDVKM. The CDR3 is 18 amino acids. The CDR3 loop reads CASSLWAPGQQDLNEQFF. The CDR3 DNA is TGTGCCAGCAGTTTATGGGCACCGGGACAGCAGGACCTCAATGAGCAGTTCTTC.